The 19 T cell receptor beta chains in this list originate from one sample, sequenced in a study of blood T cells in healthy people across ages. PCR was performed a second time for roughly 7 to 11 cycles using a sample-barcoded 5' primer and a J-beta primer mix. TCRdb re-called the 5' RACE reads through MiXCR, storing one row per CDR3 protein. Among hundreds of thousands of distinct CDR3 sequences listed, under 40% were seen once. Sequences were obtained from blood. The receptors were gathered from a man aged 18 to 35 in good health.

This clonotype turned up a few times. The chain has TRBV6-2 or TRBV6-3 and TRBJ1-4, with 7 bases fitting TRBD1. Germline CDR1 and CDR2: MNHEY and SVGEGT. The CDR3 sequence is 15 residues long. V dropped 6 bases and J dropped 8; count of bases not matched to a gene: 12. This CDR3 reads CASSDYRGSGEKLFF. The CDR3, as DNA: TGTGCCAGCAGCGATTACAGGGGATCCGGCGAAAAACTGTTTTTT.

This clonotype was seen ten or more times. The gene calls are TRBV9 and TRBJ2-7, with TRBD2 as a possible D gene (5 bases). V was pared by 4 bases and J by 0 bases, with 14 bases between. This CDR3 contains 15 residues. Germline values: CDR1 SGDLS, CDR2 YYNGEE. The CDR3 DNA follows: TGTGCCAGCAGCCCCGGGGTCGGAAGCTCCTACGAGCAGTACTTC. Its protein product is CASSPGVGSSYEQYF.

This clonotype came up a few times. The chain combines TRBV9 with TRBJ2-4; D is possibly TRBD2 (7 bases). Trimming left V 4 bases short and J 1 base short, with 21 bases between. Germline V CDR1 and CDR2: SGDLS, YYNGEE. CDR3 size: 18 residues. CDR3 DNA: TGTGCCAGCAGCCCCAGTGGGGGGGCCGTCGGGGCCAAAAACATTCAGTACTTC. Translating it yields CASSPSGGAVGAKNIQYF.

V and J are TRBV5-1 and TRBJ1-1; maybe TRBD1 (6 bases). This CDR3 region has 16 residues. Germline assignment: CDR1 SGHRS and CDR2 YFSETQ. V dropped 3 bases and J dropped 1 base, with 16 bases sitting between them. DNA for the CDR3: TGCGCCAGCAGCTCGGGCGTAGACAGGTCGAACACTGAAGCTTTCTTT. The encoded protein is CASSSGVDRSNTEAFF.

The rearrangement uses TRBV7-2 and TRBJ2-7; D might be TRBD2 (5 bases). Per germline, CDR1 SGHTA and CDR2 FQGNSA. The CDR3 runs 15 residues. V lost 0 bases to trimming and J lost 2 bases, with 11 bases between them. The CDR3 loop is CASSLARTSTYEQYF. CDR3 nucleotide sequence: TGTGCCAGCAGCTTAGCCCGGACTTCAACCTACGAGCAGTACTTC.

The chain employs TRBV21-1 and TRBJ2-3; whether TRBD1, the table's D call, matches the DNA was not checked. TRBV21-1 has pseudogene status. This CDR3 spans 13 amino acids. CDR3 in DNA: TGTGCCAGCAAGGGACAGAGCACAGATACGCAGTATTTT. This sequence encodes CASKGQSTDTQYF.

In this sample, this clonotype turned up a few times. The chain employs TRBV6-5 and TRBJ1-6, with D unclear. The CDR3 has 17 residues. V was pared by 2 bases and J by 0 bases, with 11 bases between. CDR1 and CDR2 (germline): MNHEY, SVGAGI. CDR3 bases: TGTGCCAGCAGTTACATCGCATCTTTCTCCTATAATTCACCCCTCCACTTT. This codes for CASSYIASFSYNSPLHF.

This clonotype came up many times. The chain joins TRBV28 to TRBJ2-1; D is possibly TRBD1 or TRBD2 (5 bases each). Deletions cut 4 bases from V and 4 bases from J, with 8 bases between. This CDR3 contains 13 residues. Germline V gene lookup returns CDR1 MDHEN and CDR2 SYDVKM. The CDR3 bases are TGTGCCAGCAGTTGGGGGACGTACAATGAGCAGTTCTTC. Protein product: CASSWGTYNEQFF.

The chain carries TRBV2 and TRBJ2-1, with 13 bases identical to TRBD2. CDR3 size: 18 residues. Per the germline V gene, CDR1 is SNHLY and CDR2 is FYNNEI. The V gene end was trimmed by 2 bases and the J gene end by 1 base; junction bases not matched to a gene: 5. The CDR3 DNA reads TGTGCCAGCAGTGAAACTAGCGGGGGGGATGGGTCCTACAATGAGCAGTTCTTC. Translated: CASSETSGGDGSYNEQFF.

The table lists this clonotype with a count of one. This chain uses TRBV6-5 with TRBJ2-5; D remains ambiguous. The CDR3 is made up of 12 amino acids. With 0 bases removed from V and 11 bases from J, the gap between germline ends came to 10 bases. Germline-derived CDR1 and CDR2 are MNHEY and SVGAGI. DNA of the CDR3: TGTGCCAGCAGTTACTCGACGGGTGAGCAGTACTTC. Amino acid sequence: CASSYSTGEQYF.

The sample holds many counts of this clonotype. The chain uses TRBV7-8 and TRBJ2-5; D is uncertain. CDR3 length: 13 amino acids. The germline gives CDR1 SGHVS, CDR2 FQNEAQ. V lost 1 base, J lost 5 bases, and 8 bases lay in between. The CDR3 region is CASSLVRSETQYF. Here the CDR3 DNA reads TGTGCCAGCAGCTTAGTCCGAAGCGAGACCCAGTACTTC. Full variable domain (remainder filled in from reference TRBV7-8 and TRBJ2-5): GAGVSQSPRYKVAKRGQDVALRCDPISGHVSLFWYQQALGQGPEFLTYFQNEAQLDKSGLPSDRFFAERPEGSVSTLKIQRTQQEDSAVYLCASSLVRSETQYFGPGTRLLVL.

The CDR3 is CSAPDRYNEQFF. The CDR3 region has the DNA TGCAGTGCTCCGGACAGGTACAATGAGCAGTTCTTC. The chain couples TRBV20-1 to TRBJ2-1, with TRBD1 identical over 7 bases. Germline assignment: CDR1 DFQATT and CDR2 SNEGSKA (reference sequence). This CDR3 region has 12 residues. The trim removed 5 bases at V and 4 bases at J, leaving 2 bases unmatched.

In its sample, this clonotype was seen a few times. This chain links TRBV20-1 with TRBJ2-5; 11 bases map to TRBD2. Per germline, CDR1 DFQATT and CDR2 SNEGSKA (reference sequence). Losses at the gene ends were 4 bases for V and 7 bases for J; bases not matched to a gene: 11. This CDR3 contains 15 residues. CDR3 sequence reads: CSATKLAGVIGTQYF. As DNA, the CDR3 is TGCAGTGCTACGAAACTAGCGGGGGTTATTGGGACCCAGTACTTC.

The chain employs TRBV11-2 and TRBJ2-1, with TRBD2 matching over 7 bases. The CDR3 sequence is 14 residues long. Germline lookup yields CDR1 SGHAT and CDR2 FQNNGV. V lost 5 bases, J lost 10 bases, and 11 bases stayed unmatched. CDR3 residues: CASSLAGTILEQFF. CDR3 nucleotides: TGTGCCAGCAGCCTCGCCGGGACTATTCTCGAGCAGTTCTTC.

This clonotype was recorded a few times. This chain connects TRBV12-3 or TRBV12-4 to TRBJ1-5, with TRBD1 as a possible D gene (6 bases). The CDR3 totals 16 residues. V was cut by 6 bases and J by 2 bases, with 17 bases left in between. CDR3 sequence: CASRSWGAGGNQPQHF. The CDR3 region has the DNA TGTGCCAGCAGAAGCTGGGGGGCCGGGGGCAATCAGCCCCAGCATTTT.

A remark on this clonotype: This may arise from a read error, as a much more abundant clone is one base away. The CDR3 coding sequence is TGTGCCAGCAGTTCAAACTCAGGGGGCAATGAGCAGTACTTC. Protein: CASSSNSGGNEQYF. The V and J genes are TRBV6-2 or TRBV6-3 and TRBJ2-5; 8 bases map to TRBD1. The trim removed 4 bases at V and 11 bases at J, leaving 12 bases unmatched. This CDR3 contains 14 residues. The germline V gene encodes CDR1 MNHEY and CDR2 SVGEGT.

The chain uses TRBV5-6 and TRBJ2-7, with TRBD1 identical over 10 bases. Per the germline V gene, CDR1 is SGHDT and CDR2 is YYEEEE. This CDR3 has 16 residues. V lost 1 base, J lost 4 bases, and 8 bases stayed unmatched. CDR3 in DNA: TGTGCCAGCAGCTTGCTAACCGGACAGGGGGTATACGAGCAGTACTTC. Amino acid sequence: CASSLLTGQGVYEQYF. The complete variable domain, with remaining parts taken from reference TRBV5-6 and TRBJ2-7, reads DAGVTQSPTHLIKTRGQQVTLRCSPKSGHDTVSWYQQALGQGPQFIFQYYEEEERQRGNFPDRFSGHQFPNYSSELNVNALLLGDSALYLCASSLLTGQGVYEQYFGPGTRLTVT.

This chain uses TRBV7-2 with TRBJ2-7; tentatively, D is TRBD2 (5 bases). V lost 2 bases and J lost 6, with 11 bases in between. The CDR3 loop spans 13 amino acids. Germline CDR1 SGHTA, CDR2 FQGNSA. DNA for the CDR3: TGTGCCAGCAGCTTAAACGGGATGCGCGAGCAGTACTTC. Protein: CASSLNGMREQYF.

This clonotype was seen a handful of times. The chain employs TRBV9 and TRBJ2-7; TRBD1 aligns across 7 bases. J lost 2 bases, V lost 2 bases, and 10 bases had no gene match. The germline V gene encodes CDR1 SGDLS and CDR2 YYNGEE. The CDR3 is made up of 16 amino acids. The CDR3 nucleotides are TGTGCCAGCAGCGTCTCTCCGACAGGGTTAGCCTACGAGCAGTACTTC. Translating gives CASSVSPTGLAYEQYF. The whole variable domain, remainder taken from reference TRBV9 and TRBJ2-7, is DSGVTQTPKHLITATGQRVTLRCSPRSGDLSVYWYQQSLDQGLQFLIQYYNGEERAKGNILERFSAQQFPDLHSELNLSSLELGDSALYFCASSVSPTGLAYEQYFGPGTRLTVT.